This TCR beta chain stems from a study of T cell responses to AZD1222 COVID-19 vaccine. Study-level background: Second-dose intervals near 4 or 12 weeks were combined. Broader study findings: Reportedly, nearly half the spike-specific TCRs target unmutated variant regions. Donors, mostly white British, included more females; clonal diversity was possibly underestimated. Recipients of two AZD1222 doses showed rising Spike-specific TCR breadth and depth.

Profiling relied on immunoSEQ multiplex PCR, and the TCRdb table lists in-frame clones only, not all of them. The data hold some 100,000 clones, with around 90% observed a single time. About this clone itself: Its antigen remains unidentified.

The CDR3 consists of 18 residues. Germline-derived CDR1 and CDR2 are MNHNS and SASEGT. V was trimmed by 2 bases and J by 3 bases, leaving 17 bases between them. The clonotype was recovered from an adult in good health. The rearrangement links TRBV6-1 to TRBJ1-6, with D hard to call. This specimen consisted of peripheral blood, obtained on day 0 of AZD1222 vaccination. The CDR3: CASSEPSGPAFYNSPLHF. In DNA, the CDR3 is TGTGCCAGCAGTGAACCGTCGGGCCCTGCTTTCTATAATTCACCCCTCCACTTT.